This T cell receptor beta chain is from a study of blood T cell repertoires in COVID-19. Study summary: Spain, Italy and the United States supplied samples that represented acute and convalescent COVID-19. PBMCs, B-cell-depleted T cells, or T cells were the source of the cDNA or gDNA that made up the material.

Authors' data handling: Quantification of nucleated cells was approximated via reference gene primer amplification. Method: immunoSEQ multiplex PCR; TCRdb's copy keeps in-frame clones and lacks some. V, J and clone size are those of that table, while D and trimming were read from the DNA. The sample has about 350,000 clones, about 86% seen once. CDR3 length equals 14 residues. CDR1 SGHNT and CDR2 YENEEA come from the germline V gene. V shed 7 bases and J 2 bases; nucleotides not matched to a gene: 7. This sequence joins TRBV11-3 and TRBJ1-1; the match to TRBD1 covers 7 bases. The sample was peripheral blood. This sequence originates from a woman aged 55-75 years with COVID-19, enrolled during active disease. The CDR3 DNA follows: TGTGCCAGCACCAGGGGACAGACCAACACTGAAGCTTTCTTT. Translation: CASTRGQTNTEAFF.